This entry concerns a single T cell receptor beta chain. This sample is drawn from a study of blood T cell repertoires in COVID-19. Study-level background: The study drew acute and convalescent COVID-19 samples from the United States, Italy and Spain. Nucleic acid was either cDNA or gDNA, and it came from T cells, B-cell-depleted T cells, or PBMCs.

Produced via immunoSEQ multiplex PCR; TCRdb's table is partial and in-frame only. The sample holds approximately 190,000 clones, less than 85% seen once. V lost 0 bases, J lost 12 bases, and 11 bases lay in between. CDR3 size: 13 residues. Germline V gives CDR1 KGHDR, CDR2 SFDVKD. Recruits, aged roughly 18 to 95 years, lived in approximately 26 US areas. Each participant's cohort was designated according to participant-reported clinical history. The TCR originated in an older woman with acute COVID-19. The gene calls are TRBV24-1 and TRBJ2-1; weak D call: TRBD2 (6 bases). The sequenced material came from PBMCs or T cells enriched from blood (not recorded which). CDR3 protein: CATSDLPRGGQFF. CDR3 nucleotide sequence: TGTGCCACCAGTGATTTGCCTCGGGGAGGGCAGTTCTTC.